These 15 T cell receptor beta chains were sequenced from one sample in a study of T cell responses to AZD1222 COVID-19 vaccine (dated by TCRdb to about 2021). Library preparation was by the immunoSEQ multiplex PCR assay. Sourced from immuneACCESS, this table was stored by TCRdb with only in-frame sequences that have V and J called. A share of the clones is absent; for the studies checked, an unresolved V gene accounts for under half, and the remainder has no known explanation. The sample table contains around 90,000 clones; only one count was recorded for roughly 85% of them. The ten biggest clones cover roughly 6.3% of the sample. Read against the paper, the sample's time point label means: baseline before first vaccination. The sequencing here drew on peripheral blood, taken on day 0 of AZD1222 vaccination. The receptors were sampled from an adult in good health.

The chain is built from TRBV5-8 and TRBJ1-4; 7 bases are shared with TRBD1. Germline V gene data show CDR1 as SGHTS and CDR2 as YDEGEE. This CDR3 has 15 residues. The trim removed 4 bases at V and 7 bases at J, leaving 10 bases unmatched. Here the CDR3 DNA reads TGTGCCAGCAGCAATAGACAGGGTTTAGGTGAAAAACTGTTTTTT. It is translated as CASSNRQGLGEKLFF.

This clone occurred once. The J gene is TRBJ2-3, the V gene TRBV6-2 or TRBV6-3, with 10 bases identical to TRBD2. The CDR3 contains 16 residues. Germline lookup yields CDR1 MNHEY and CDR2 SVGEGT. The V and J ends lost 1 base and 6 bases, in that order; junction bases with no gene match: 7. CDR3 loop: CASSYFIAGGSDTQYF. The CDR3 DNA follows: TGTGCCAGCAGTTACTTCATAGCGGGAGGTTCGGATACGCAGTATTTT.

The gene calls are TRBV27 and TRBJ1-2; 8 nucleotides line up with TRBD1. The CDR3 covers 15 residues. Germline-derived CDR1 and CDR2 are MNHEY and SMNVEV (reference sequence). Trimming took 5 bases from V and 0 from J; bases not matched to a gene: 5. The CDR3 coding sequence is TGTGCCAGCAGTGGACAGGGAATGACTAACTATGGCTACACCTTC. This gives the protein CASSGQGMTNYGYTF.

The rearrangement joins TRBV11-1 to TRBJ2-7; unclear D gene. Germline loops: CDR1 SGHAT, CDR2 FQDESV (reference sequence). The CDR3 has 15 residues. Trimming shortened V by 3 bases and J by 7 bases, and 19 bases separated the two germline ends. The DNA for the CDR3 is TGTGCCAGCAGCTTCGGACGGACGCTCTACGTAGAGCAGTACTTC. Translation: CASSFGRTLYVEQYF.

The genes are TRBV18 and TRBJ1-1; D not resolved. Germline CDR1 reads KGHSH; CDR2 reads LQKENI. With 5 bases removed from V and 1 base from J, the gap between germline ends came to 8 bases. The CDR3 covers 13 residues. The CDR3 sequence: CASSMVWNTEAFF. The CDR3 nucleotides read TGTGCCAGCTCAATGGTCTGGAACACTGAAGCTTTCTTT.

The chain employs TRBV5-1 and TRBJ2-1; 11 bases line up with TRBD2. CDR1 SGHRS and CDR2 YFSETQ come from the germline V gene. Germline trimming cut 0 bases from V and 5 bases from J; bases unmatched to any gene: 4. CDR3 length: 16 amino acids. The CDR3, as DNA: TGCGCCAGCAGCTTGGGACTAGCGGGGAGGAACAATGAGCAGTTCTTC. This codes for CASSLGLAGRNNEQFF.

The chain recombines TRBV7-9 with TRBJ2-2; D possibly corresponds to TRBD1 (6 bases). There are 14 residues in the CDR3. Germline V gene sequence: CDR1 SEHNR, CDR2 FQNEAQ (reference sequence). V shed 1 base and J shed 6 bases, with 9 bases lying between them. CDR3 nucleotides: TGTGCCAGCAGCTTAGGGACAGCCCCCGGGGAGCTGTTTTTT. This translates into CASSLGTAPGELFF. Filled out from reference TRBV7-9 and TRBJ2-2, the complete variable domain reads DTGVSQNPRHKITKRGQNVTFRCDPISEHNRLYWYRQTLGQGPEFLTYFQNEAQLEKSRLLSDRFSAERPKGSFSTLEIQRTEQGDSAMYLCASSLGTAPGELFFGEGSRLTVL.

The J gene is TRBJ2-1, the V gene TRBV11-3; 8 bases fit TRBD1. Germline loops: CDR1 SGHNT, CDR2 YENEEA. V lost 5 bases, J lost 6 bases, and 9 bases stayed unmatched. The CDR3 loop spans 15 amino acids. The CDR3 DNA follows: TGTGCCAGCAGCCTAGTAGGGACAGGCTCCAATGAGCAGTTCTTC. It codes for CASSLVGTGSNEQFF.

This chain uses TRBV5-1 with TRBJ2-2; no clear D gene. CDR1 and CDR2 from the germline V gene are SGHRS and YFSETQ. V was shortened by 1 base and J by 4 bases, with 8 bases between the two germline ends. This CDR3 is built from 14 residues. The CDR3 DNA reads TGCGCCAGCAGCTTGTTATCCGGCACCGGGGAGCTGTTTTTT. Translated: CASSLLSGTGELFF.

The V call is TRBV13, the J call TRBJ1-2; D uncertain. The CDR3 sequence is 13 residues long. V gave up 3 bases and J gave up 2 bases, with 7 bases separating them. CDR1 and CDR2 (germline): PRHDT, FYEKMQ (reference sequence). This CDR3 reads CASSFEGNYGYTF. CDR3 coding DNA: TGTGCCAGCAGCTTCGAAGGGAACTATGGCTACACCTTC.

The chain has TRBV7-2 and TRBJ1-2, with 9 bases fitting TRBD1. CDR1 and CDR2 from the germline V gene are SGHTA and FQGNSA. V was pared by 1 base and J by 8 bases, with 5 bases of the junction left unmatched. This CDR3 is built from 14 residues. CDR3 residues: CASSLGRTGEGYTF. The CDR3 region has the DNA TGTGCCAGCAGCTTAGGACGGACAGGGGAAGGCTACACCTTC.

This clone was picked up many times. This chain links TRBV9 with TRBJ1-2, with a possible D match to TRBD1 (5 bases). Per the germline V gene, CDR1 is SGDLS and CDR2 is YYNGEE. The ends were cut back, 0 bases at V and 1 base at J, with 10 bases in the middle. The CDR3 runs to 15 residues. CDR3 sequence (DNA): TGTGCCAGCAGCGTAGGGGGGACCCTTAACTATGGCTACACCTTC. Residues: CASSVGGTLNYGYTF.

The chain employs TRBV6-2 or TRBV6-3 and TRBJ2-1; tentative D call: TRBD2 (5 bases). Deletions cut 0 bases from V and 8 bases from J, with 11 bases between. The CDR3 covers 14 residues. The V gene's germline CDR1 is MNHEY and CDR2 SVGEGT. CDR3 bases: TGTGCCAGCAGTTACTCGACTCTGGGAGATGAGCAGTTCTTC. Protein sequence: CASSYSTLGDEQFF.

The V call is TRBV3-1 (or the pseudogene TRBV3-2), the J call TRBJ1-1; possible D gene TRBD1, 5 bases. V was clipped by 2 bases and J by 4 bases, with 11 bases between them. Germline-derived CDR1 and CDR2 are LGHDT and YNNKEL (reference sequence). The CDR3 consists of 14 residues. The CDR3 spells CASSQPGLITEAFF. CDR3 nucleotide sequence: TGTGCCAGCAGCCAACCGGGACTCATCACTGAAGCTTTCTTT.

This chain uses TRBV7-2 with TRBJ2-6, with 12 bases aligning to TRBD2. CDR1 is SGHTA and CDR2 is FQGNSA in the germline V gene. The junction had 1 base not matched to a gene; V was cut back by 4 bases and J by 0 bases. The CDR3 sequence is 17 residues long. CDR3 residues: CASSWTSGVSGANVLTF. Written as DNA, the CDR3 is TGTGCCAGCAGCTGGACTAGCGGGGTCTCTGGGGCCAACGTCCTGACTTTC.